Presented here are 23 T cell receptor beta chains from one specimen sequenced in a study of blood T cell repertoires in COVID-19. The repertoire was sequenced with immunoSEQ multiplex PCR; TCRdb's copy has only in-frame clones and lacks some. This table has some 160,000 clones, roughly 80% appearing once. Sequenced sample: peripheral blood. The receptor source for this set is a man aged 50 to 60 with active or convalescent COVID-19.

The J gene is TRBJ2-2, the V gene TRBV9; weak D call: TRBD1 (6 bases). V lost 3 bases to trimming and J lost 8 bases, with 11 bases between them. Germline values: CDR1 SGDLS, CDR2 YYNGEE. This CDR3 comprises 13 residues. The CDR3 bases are TGTGCCAGCAGCGGGGGACATTATGGGGAGCTGTTTTTT. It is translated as CASSGGHYGELFF.

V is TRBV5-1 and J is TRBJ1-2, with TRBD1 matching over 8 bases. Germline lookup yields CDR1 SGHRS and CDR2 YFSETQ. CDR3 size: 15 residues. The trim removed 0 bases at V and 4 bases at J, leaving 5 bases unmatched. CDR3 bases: TGCGCCAGCAGCTTGGGGGACAGGAGTTTCTATGGCTACACCTTC. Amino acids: CASSLGDRSFYGYTF.

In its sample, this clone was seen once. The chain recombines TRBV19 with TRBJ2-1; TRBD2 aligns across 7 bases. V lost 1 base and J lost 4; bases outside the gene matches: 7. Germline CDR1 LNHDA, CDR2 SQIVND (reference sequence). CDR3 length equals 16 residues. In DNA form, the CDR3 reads TGTGCCAGTAGTATAGCTTCGGGAGGCGCTTACAATGAGCAGTTCTTC. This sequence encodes CASSIASGGAYNEQFF.

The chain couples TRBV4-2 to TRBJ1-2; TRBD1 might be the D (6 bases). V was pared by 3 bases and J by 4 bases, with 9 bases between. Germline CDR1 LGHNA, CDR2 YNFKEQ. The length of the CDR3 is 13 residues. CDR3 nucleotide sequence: TGTGCCAGCAGCCAGGACAGCTCCTATGGCTACACCTTC. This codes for CASSQDSSYGYTF.

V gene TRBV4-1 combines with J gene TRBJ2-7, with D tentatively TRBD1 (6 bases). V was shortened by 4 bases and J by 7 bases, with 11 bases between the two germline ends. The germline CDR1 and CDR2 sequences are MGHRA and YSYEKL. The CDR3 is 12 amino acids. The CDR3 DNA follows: TGCGCCAGCAGCCGCATACAGGGAGAGCAGTACTTC. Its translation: CASSRIQGEQYF.

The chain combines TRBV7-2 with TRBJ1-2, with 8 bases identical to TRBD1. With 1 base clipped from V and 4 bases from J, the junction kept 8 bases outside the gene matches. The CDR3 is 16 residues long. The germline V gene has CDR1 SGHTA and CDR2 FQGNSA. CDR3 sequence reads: CASSLVGTGGIYGYTF. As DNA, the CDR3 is TGTGCCAGCAGCTTAGTGGGGACAGGTGGGATCTATGGCTACACCTTC.

The CDR3 spells CASSYSDRGADTQYF. CDR3 in DNA: TGTGCCAGCAGTTACTCGGACAGGGGGGCAGATACGCAGTATTTT. The chain combines TRBV6-5 with TRBJ2-3; 10 nucleotides align to TRBD1. Germline CDR1 reads MNHEY; CDR2 reads SVGAGI. J was trimmed by 4 bases and V by 0 bases; bases with no gene match: 1. The CDR3 contains 15 residues.

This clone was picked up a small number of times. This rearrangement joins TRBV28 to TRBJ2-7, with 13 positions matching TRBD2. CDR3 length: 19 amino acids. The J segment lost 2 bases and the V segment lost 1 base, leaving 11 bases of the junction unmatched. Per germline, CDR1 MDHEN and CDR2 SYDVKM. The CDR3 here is CASSLLINTGTSGTYEQYF. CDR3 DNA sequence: TGTGCCAGCAGTTTATTGATCAACACCGGGACTAGCGGGACCTACGAGCAGTACTTC.

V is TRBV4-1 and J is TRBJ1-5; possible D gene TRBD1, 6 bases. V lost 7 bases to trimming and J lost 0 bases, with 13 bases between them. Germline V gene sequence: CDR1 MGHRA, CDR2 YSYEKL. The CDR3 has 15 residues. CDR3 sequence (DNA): TGCGCCAGCACCCCCGGGACATTTAGCAATCAGCCCCAGCATTTT. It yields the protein CASTPGTFSNQPQHF.

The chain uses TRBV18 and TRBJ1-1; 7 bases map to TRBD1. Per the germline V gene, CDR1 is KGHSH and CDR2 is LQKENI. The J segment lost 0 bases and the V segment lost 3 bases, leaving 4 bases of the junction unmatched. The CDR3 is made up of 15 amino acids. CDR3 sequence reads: CASSPQGVMNTEAFF. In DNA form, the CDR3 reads TGTGCCAGCTCACCCCAGGGGGTCATGAACACTGAAGCTTTCTTT.

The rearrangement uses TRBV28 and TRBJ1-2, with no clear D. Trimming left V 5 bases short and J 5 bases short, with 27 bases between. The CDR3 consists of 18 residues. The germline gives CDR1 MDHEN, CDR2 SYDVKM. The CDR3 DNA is TGTGCCAGCAGTGCCGTCAGGAAGGAAGTTCCCATTCCTTATGGCTACACCTTC. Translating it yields CASSAVRKEVPIPYGYTF.

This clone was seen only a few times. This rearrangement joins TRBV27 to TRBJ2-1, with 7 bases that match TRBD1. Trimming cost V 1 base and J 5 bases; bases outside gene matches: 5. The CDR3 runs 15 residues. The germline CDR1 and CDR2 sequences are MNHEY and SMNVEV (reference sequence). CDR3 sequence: CASSLLGGSNNEQFF. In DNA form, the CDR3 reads TGTGCCAGCAGTTTATTAGGGGGCAGTAACAATGAGCAGTTCTTC.

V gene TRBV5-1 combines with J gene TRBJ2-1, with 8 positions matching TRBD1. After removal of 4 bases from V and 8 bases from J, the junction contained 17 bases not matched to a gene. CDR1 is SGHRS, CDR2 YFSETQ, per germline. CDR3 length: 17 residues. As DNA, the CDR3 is TGCGCCAGCAGCGAAATTAACAGGGGGTCTCTGCGGGATGAGCAGTTCTTC. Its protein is CASSEINRGSLRDEQFF.

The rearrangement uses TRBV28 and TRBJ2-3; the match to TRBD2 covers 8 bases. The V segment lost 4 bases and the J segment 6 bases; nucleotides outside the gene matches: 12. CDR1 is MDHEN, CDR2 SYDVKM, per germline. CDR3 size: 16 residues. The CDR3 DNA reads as TGTGCCAGCAGTTCCCCCGGGAGGGGGGTATGGGATACGCAGTATTTT. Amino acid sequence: CASSSPGRGVWDTQYF.

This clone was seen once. CDR3 sequence reads: CASSYSQGGGYTF. CDR3 in DNA: TGTGCCAGCAGTTACTCGCAAGGGGGCGGCTACACCTTC. This chain joins TRBV6-6 and TRBJ1-2, with TRBD1 matching over 7 bases. Looked up from germline, CDR1 is MNHNY and CDR2 is SVGAGI (reference sequence). After removal of 0 bases from V and 8 bases from J, the junction contained 3 bases not matched to a gene. This CDR3 is built from 13 residues.

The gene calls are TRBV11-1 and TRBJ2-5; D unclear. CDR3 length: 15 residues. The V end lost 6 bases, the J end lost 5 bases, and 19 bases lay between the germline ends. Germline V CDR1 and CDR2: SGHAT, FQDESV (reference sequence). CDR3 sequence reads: CASSPPVASWETQYF. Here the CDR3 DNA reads TGTGCCAGCAGTCCACCGGTAGCATCCTGGGAGACCCAGTACTTC.

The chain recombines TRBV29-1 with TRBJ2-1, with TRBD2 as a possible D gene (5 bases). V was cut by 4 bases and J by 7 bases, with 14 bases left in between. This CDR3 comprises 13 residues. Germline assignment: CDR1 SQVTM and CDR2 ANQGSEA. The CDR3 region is CSVGLGNGNEQFF. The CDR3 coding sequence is TGCAGCGTTGGTCTCGGGAATGGGAATGAGCAGTTCTTC.

The CDR3 bases are TGTGCCAGCAAGGGAGATAGCAATCAGCCCCAGCATTTT. As protein: CASKGDSNQPQHF. The chain uses TRBV28 and TRBJ1-5, with unresolved D. CDR3 size: 13 residues. Germline V lookup: CDR1 MDHEN, CDR2 SYDVKM. V was pared by 7 bases and J by 0 bases, with 7 bases between.

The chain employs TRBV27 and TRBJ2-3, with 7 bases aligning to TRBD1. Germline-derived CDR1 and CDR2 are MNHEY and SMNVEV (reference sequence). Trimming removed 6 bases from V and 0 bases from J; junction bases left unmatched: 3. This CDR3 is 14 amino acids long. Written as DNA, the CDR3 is TGTGCCAGCAGCAGACAGGGTAGCACAGATACGCAGTATTTT. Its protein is CASSRQGSTDTQYF.

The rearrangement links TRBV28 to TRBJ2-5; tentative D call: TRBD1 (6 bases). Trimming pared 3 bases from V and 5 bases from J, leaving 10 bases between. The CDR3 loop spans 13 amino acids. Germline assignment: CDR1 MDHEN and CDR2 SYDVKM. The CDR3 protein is CASSFRGHETQYF. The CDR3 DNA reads TGTGCCAGCAGTTTTCGGGGACATGAGACCCAGTACTTC. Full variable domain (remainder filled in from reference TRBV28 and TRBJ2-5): DVKVTQSSRYLVKRTGEKVFLECVQDMDHENMFWYRQDPGLGLRLIYFSYDVKMKEKGDIPEGYSVSREKKERFSLILESASTNQTSMYLCASSFRGHETQYFGPGTRLLVL.

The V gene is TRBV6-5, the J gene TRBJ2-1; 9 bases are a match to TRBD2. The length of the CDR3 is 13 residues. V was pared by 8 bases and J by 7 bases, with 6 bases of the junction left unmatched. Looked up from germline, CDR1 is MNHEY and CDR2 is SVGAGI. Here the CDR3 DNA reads TGTGCCAGCGGCGGGAGGGCCGGGAATGAGCAGTTCTTC. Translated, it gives CASGGRAGNEQFF.

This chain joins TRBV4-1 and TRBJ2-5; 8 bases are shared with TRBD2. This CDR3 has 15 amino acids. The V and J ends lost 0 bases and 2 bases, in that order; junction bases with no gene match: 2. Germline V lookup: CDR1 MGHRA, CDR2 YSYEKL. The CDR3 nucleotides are TGCGCCAGCAGCCAAGAAGGGACTAGTCAAGAGACCCAGTACTTC. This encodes CASSQEGTSQETQYF.

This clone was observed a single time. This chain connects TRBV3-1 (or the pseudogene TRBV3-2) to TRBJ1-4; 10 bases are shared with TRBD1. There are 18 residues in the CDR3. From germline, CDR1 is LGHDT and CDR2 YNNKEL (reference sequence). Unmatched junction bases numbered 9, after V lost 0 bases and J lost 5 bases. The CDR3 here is CASSQDGQGGFGNEKLFF. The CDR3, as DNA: TGTGCCAGCAGCCAAGATGGACAGGGGGGCTTCGGCAATGAAAAACTGTTTTTT.